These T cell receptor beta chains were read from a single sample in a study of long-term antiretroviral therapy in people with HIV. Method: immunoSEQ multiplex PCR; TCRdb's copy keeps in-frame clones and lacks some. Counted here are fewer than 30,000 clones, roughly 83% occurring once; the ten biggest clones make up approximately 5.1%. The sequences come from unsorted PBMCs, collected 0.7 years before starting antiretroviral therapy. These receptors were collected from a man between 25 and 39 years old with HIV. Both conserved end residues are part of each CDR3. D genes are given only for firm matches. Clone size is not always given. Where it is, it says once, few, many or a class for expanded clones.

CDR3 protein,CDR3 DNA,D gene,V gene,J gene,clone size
CASSFSGLEVPTDTQYF,TGCGCCAGCAGCTTTTCGGGACTAGAAGTACCAACAGATACGCAGTATTTT,TRBD2,TRBV5-1,TRBJ2-3,NA
CASSLSVSGELFF,TGCGCCAGCAGCTTATCGGTGAGCGGGGAGCTGTTTTTT,NA,TRBV5-1,TRBJ2-2,NA
CASSLAGGNTEAFF,TGTGCCAGCAGCTTGGCCGGAGGGAACACTGAAGCTTTCTTT,NA,TRBV5-5,TRBJ1-1,NA
CASSPRAPEGSQPQHF,TGCGCCAGCAGTCCCCGGGCCCCCGAAGGGAGTCAGCCCCAGCATTTT,NA,TRBV23-1,TRBJ1-5,once
CAWEAAGYGDEQFF,TGTGCCTGGGAGGCGGCGGGGTATGGAGATGAGCAGTTCTTC,NA,TRBV30,TRBJ2-1,once
CSVETGGGNTEAFF,TGCAGCGTTGAAACGGGAGGGGGCAACACTGAAGCTTTCTTT,TRBD1,TRBV29-1,TRBJ1-1,NA
CASSAQGAIGSPLHF,TGTGCCAGCAGCGCACAGGGGGCGATAGGTTCACCCCTCCACTTT,TRBD1,TRBV9,TRBJ1-6,NA
CASSLETGSGELFF,TGTGCCAGCAGCTTAGAGACAGGGAGCGGGGAGCTGTTTTTT,TRBD1,TRBV7-6,TRBJ2-2,NA
CASSWLGGANVLTF,TGTGCCAGCAGTTGGCTAGGGGGGGCCAACGTCCTGACTTTC,NA,TRBV27,TRBJ2-6,NA
CAWGPSDTIYF,TGTGCCTGGGGCCCGTCAGACACCATATATTTT,NA,TRBV30,TRBJ1-3,NA
CASSFVGQGTTEAFF,TGTGCCAGCAGTTTCGTGGGACAGGGTACCACTGAAGCTTTCTTT,TRBD1,TRBV28,TRBJ1-1,NA
CASSSQSSYEQYF,TGTGCCAGCAGTTCACAGAGCTCCTACGAGCAGTACTTC,NA,TRBV6-5,TRBJ2-7,NA
CASSLASGGYEQYF,TGTGCCAGCAGCTTGGCCAGCGGGGGTTACGAGCAGTACTTC,TRBD2,TRBV5-6,TRBJ2-7,NA
CASKPDPSVPYEQYF,TGTGCCAGCAAACCGGACCCTAGCGTCCCCTACGAGCAGTACTTC,NA,TRBV27,TRBJ2-7,NA
CASSLVGIKDGNTIYF,TGTGCCAGCAGCTTGGTGGGGATCAAGGATGGAAACACCATATATTTT,NA,TRBV5-5,TRBJ1-3,NA
CASSENQNIQYF,TGTGCCAGCAGTGAAAACCAAAACATTCAGTACTTC,NA,TRBV6-1,TRBJ2-4,NA
CATSRDRVDGYTF,TGTGCCACCAGCAGGGACAGGGTAGATGGCTACACCTTC,TRBD1,TRBV15,TRBJ1-2,NA
CASSFGGNTEAFF,TGTGCCAGCAGCTTCGGGGGGAACACTGAAGCTTTCTTT,NA,TRBV11-3,TRBJ1-1,NA
CATSSLALNTGELFF,TGTGCCACCAGCAGCCTCGCCCTAAACACCGGGGAGCTGTTTTTT,NA,TRBV15,TRBJ2-2,medium-sized
CASSDRGTDTQYF,TGTGCCAGCAGTGACAGGGGGACAGATACGCAGTATTTT,NA,TRBV6-4,TRBJ2-3,few
CASSRTWEILHEQYF,TGTGCCAGCAGTAGGACCTGGGAGATCCTCCACGAGCAGTACTTC,NA,TRBV27,TRBJ2-7,NA
CASRPGTREQYF,TGTGCCAGCAGACCGGGGACGCGCGAGCAGTACTTC,NA,TRBV6-1,TRBJ2-7,NA
CASSSFSYEQYF,TGTGCCAGCAGCTCATTTTCCTACGAGCAGTACTTC,NA,TRBV5-6,TRBJ2-7,NA
CASSSGPSNQPQHF,TGTGCCAGCAGTTCCGGACCCAGCAATCAGCCCCAGCATTTT,NA,TRBV28,TRBJ1-5,NA
CASTGGNEQFF,TGCGCCAGCACAGGGGGCAATGAGCAGTTCTTC,TRBD1,TRBV4-3,TRBJ2-1,NA
CASSLGQSQFYEQYF,TGCGCCAGCAGCTTGGGACAGTCCCAATTCTACGAGCAGTACTTC,NA,TRBV5-1,TRBJ2-7,few
CASNHLFRAGQAGALHVLTF,TGTGCCAGTAACCACCTCTTCCGTGCGGGGCAGGCGGGCGCCCTCCACGTCCTGACTTTC,NA,TRBV19,TRBJ2-6,NA
CASEEQALDTQYF,TGTGCCAGCGAGGAACAGGCCCTAGATACGCAGTATTTT,NA,TRBV2,TRBJ2-3,few
CATSRDLKERQPQHF,TGTGCCACCAGCAGAGATCTTAAGGAACGCCAGCCCCAGCATTTT,NA,TRBV15,TRBJ1-5,NA
CASSTPGGSYNEQFF,TGTGCCAGCTCAACGCCAGGGGGATCCTACAATGAGCAGTTCTTC,TRBD1,TRBV6-6,TRBJ2-1,NA
CASSPGAGGSYEQYF,TGTGCCAGCAGCCCTGGGGCGGGGGGGTCCTACGAGCAGTACTTC,TRBD2,TRBV11-2,TRBJ2-7,once
CASSQDSHGETQYF,TGTGCCAGCAGCCAGGACAGCCACGGAGAGACCCAGTACTTC,NA,TRBV28,TRBJ2-5,once